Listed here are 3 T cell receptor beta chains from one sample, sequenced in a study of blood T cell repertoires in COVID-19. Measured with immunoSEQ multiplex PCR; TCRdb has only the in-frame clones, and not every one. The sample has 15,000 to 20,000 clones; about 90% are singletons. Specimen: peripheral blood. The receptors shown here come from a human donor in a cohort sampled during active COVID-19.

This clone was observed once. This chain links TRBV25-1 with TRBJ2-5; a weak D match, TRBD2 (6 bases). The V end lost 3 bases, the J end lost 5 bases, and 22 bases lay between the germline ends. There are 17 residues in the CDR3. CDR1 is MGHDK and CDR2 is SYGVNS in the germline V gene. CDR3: CASSDLDPGRVGETQYF. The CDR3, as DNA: TGTGCCAGCAGTGATTTGGACCCCGGGAGAGTTGGTGAGACCCAGTACTTC.

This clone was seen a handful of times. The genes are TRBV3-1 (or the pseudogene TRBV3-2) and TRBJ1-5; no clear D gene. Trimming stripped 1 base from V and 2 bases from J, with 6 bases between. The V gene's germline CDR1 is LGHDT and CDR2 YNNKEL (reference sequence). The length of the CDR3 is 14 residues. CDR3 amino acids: CASSQGSGNQPQHF. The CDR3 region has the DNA TGTGCCAGCAGCCAAGGGTCGGGCAATCAGCCCCAGCATTTT.

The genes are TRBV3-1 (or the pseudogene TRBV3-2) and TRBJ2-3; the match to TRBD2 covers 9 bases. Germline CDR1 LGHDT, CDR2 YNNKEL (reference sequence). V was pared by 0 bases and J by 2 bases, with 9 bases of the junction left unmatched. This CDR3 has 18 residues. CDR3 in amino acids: CASSQDFPSGTYTDTQYF. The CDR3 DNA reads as TGTGCCAGCAGCCAAGATTTCCCTAGCGGGACCTACACAGATACGCAGTATTTT.